These T cell receptor beta chains were read from a single sample in a study of a mutant IDH1 vaccine in newly diagnosed glioma. Measured with immunoSEQ multiplex PCR; TCRdb has only the in-frame clones, and not every one. The table has fewer than 55,000 clones, about 86% seen once. Their antigens are not known. Sequenced here: PBMCs, sampled from a glioma patient whose treatment included an IDH1 peptide vaccine. These receptor sequences come from a middle-aged woman with glioma. Some clones in this sample may be carry-over from other donors' samples. Both conserved end residues are trimmed from each CDR3.

v_call: TRBV7-6
cdr3_length: 10
j_call: TRBJ2-5
cdr3_aa: ASSLPQETQY

v_call: TRBV9
cdr3_length: 14
j_call: TRBJ2-6
cdr3_aa: ASSVERSSGANVLT

v_call: TRBV4-3
cdr3_length: 14
j_call: TRBJ2-1
cdr3_aa: ASSQPLSGNLNEQF

v_call: TRBV7-3
cdr3_length: 11
j_call: TRBJ2-5
cdr3_aa: ASSRGAKETQY

v_call: TRBV19
cdr3_length: 12
j_call: TRBJ2-3
cdr3_aa: ASKGVGGTDTQY

v_call: TRBV7-2
cdr3_length: 9
j_call: TRBJ1-1
cdr3_aa: ASTGKTEAF

v_call: TRBV7-9
cdr3_length: 15
j_call: TRBJ2-2
cdr3_aa: ASSRQGARRNTGELF

v_call: TRBV6-5
cdr3_length: 14
j_call: TRBJ2-7
cdr3_aa: ASSWGQFGDSYEQY

v_call: TRBV27
cdr3_length: 12
j_call: TRBJ1-1
cdr3_aa: ASSSGHVNTEAF

v_call: TRBV25-1
cdr3_length: 12
j_call: TRBJ1-2
cdr3_aa: ASRLSGVNYGYT

v_call: TRBV4-2
cdr3_length: 10
j_call: TRBJ1-6
cdr3_aa: ASSPLNSPLH

v_call: TRBV5-4
cdr3_length: 13
j_call: TRBJ2-1
cdr3_aa: ASSDVGGGLVEQF

v_call: TRBV9
cdr3_length: 14
j_call: TRBJ2-7
cdr3_aa: ASSVASGHPSYEQY

v_call: TRBV28
cdr3_length: 13
j_call: TRBJ1-4
cdr3_aa: ASSLPGQGGEKLF

v_call: TRBV6-5
cdr3_length: 11
j_call: TRBJ2-7
cdr3_aa: ASRASGSLEQY

v_call: TRBV15
cdr3_length: 9
j_call: TRBJ2-7
cdr3_aa: ATSREGEQY

v_call: TRBV7-3
cdr3_length: 15
j_call: TRBJ2-7
cdr3_aa: ASSLTSGLPGTYEQY

v_call: TRBV10-3
cdr3_length: 11
j_call: TRBJ2-7
cdr3_aa: AITPGSPYEQY

v_call: TRBV6-5
cdr3_length: 13
j_call: TRBJ2-2
cdr3_aa: ASSLLGQPTGELF

v_call: TRBV11-2
cdr3_length: 13
j_call: TRBJ2-7
cdr3_aa: ASSSARRSSYEQY

v_call: TRBV6-4
cdr3_length: 13
j_call: TRBJ2-3
cdr3_aa: ASSDHDAATDTQY

v_call: TRBV4-3
cdr3_length: 13
j_call: TRBJ2-7
cdr3_aa: ASSLVAGAGYEQY

v_call: TRBV4-2
cdr3_length: 14
j_call: TRBJ2-1
cdr3_aa: ASSQGRSGHYNEQF

v_call: TRBV30
cdr3_length: 11
j_call: TRBJ1-3
cdr3_aa: AWGRDSGNTIY